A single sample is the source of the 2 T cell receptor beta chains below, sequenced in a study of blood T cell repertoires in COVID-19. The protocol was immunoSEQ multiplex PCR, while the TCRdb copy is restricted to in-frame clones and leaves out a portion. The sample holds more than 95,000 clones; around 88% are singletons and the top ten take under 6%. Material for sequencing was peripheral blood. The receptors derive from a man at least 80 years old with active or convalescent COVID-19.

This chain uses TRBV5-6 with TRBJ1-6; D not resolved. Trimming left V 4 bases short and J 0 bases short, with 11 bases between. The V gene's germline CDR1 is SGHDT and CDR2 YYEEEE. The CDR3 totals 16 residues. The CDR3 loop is CASSPTPSSYNSPLHF. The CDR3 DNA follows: TGTGCCAGCAGCCCCACTCCGAGCTCCTATAATTCACCCCTCCACTTT.

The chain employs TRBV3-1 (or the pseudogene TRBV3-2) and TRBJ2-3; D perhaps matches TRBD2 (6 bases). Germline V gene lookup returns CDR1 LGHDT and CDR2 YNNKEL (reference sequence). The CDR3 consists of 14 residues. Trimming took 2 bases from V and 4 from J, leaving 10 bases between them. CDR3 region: CASSQRGRSDTQYF. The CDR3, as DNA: TGTGCCAGCAGCCAAAGAGGGAGGTCAGATACGCAGTATTTT.